Sequencing of this T cell receptor (beta chain) was carried out in a study of shared clonotypes between healthy human individuals (dated by TCRdb to the early 2020s). In terms of the full investigation: The cohort comprised a couple of women and three men aged 18 to 49 years. Per donor, three plates each were used for CD4 naive and CD4 memory, two for CD8 naive, and one for CD8 memory. To estimate repertoire size and how much clonotypes are shared between individuals, the study performed deep sequencing of blood TCR repertoires from a handful of healthy adults. Libraries were prepared and TCR repertoires were sequenced by different laboratories using diverse techniques, in order to increase sequencing depth and limit assay-specific biases. Each donor's leukapheresis produced roughly between about 0.9 and 9.5 billion PBMCs. What the research found in general, with its limitations: Because the study included a small number of donors, the genetic and exposure-history diversity represented was limited. Estimated clonotype richness was generally larger for naive than for memory subsets. When a few donors were compared, the shared fraction of clonotypes was about 5.4% for naive CD4, around 3.6% for naive CD8, 2.3% for memory CD4, and 0.4% for memory CD8. Rarefaction of sorted-subset datasets indicated incomplete sequencing despite the large sequencing depth. Higher generation probabilities were observed for clonotypes shared by all four sorted-subset donors than for non-shared clonotypes. Sampling was restricted to blood, and TCR repertoires in tissue are likely to differ from TCR repertoires in blood. Based on pairwise subsampling, the degree of clonotype sharing among donors was expected to be affected by sequencing depth.

The CDR3 runs 13 residues from the cysteine to the phenylalanine. Solely the CDR3 DNA is kept, with 39 bases framed from the first base. Looking up the germline V gene (reference sequence) yields CDR1 LNHDA and CDR2 SQIVND. As to this clone: Its recognized antigen is unknown. No much larger clone exists at a distance of one base, and base qualities are not known.

Using the deep immunoSEQ assay, multiplex PCR amplified TCR CDR3 regions from genomic DNA. Genomic DNA extracted from each cell subset was distributed evenly over all wells of several immunoSEQ 96-well plates, and each plate served as one replicate. For sorted subsets, each replicate PCR was loaded with about 0.2 ug genomic DNA, equivalent to 25,000 to 30,000 T cell genomes. Purified libraries were quantified with a Qubit 3.0 fluorometer, sized on a Bioanalyzer 2100, and re-quantified with the KAPA Library Quantification kit. Each immunoSEQ 96-well plate was sequenced on its own single-read 150-cycle Illumina NextSeq 550 flow cell. Per the authors' processing: Because only junctional sequences without quality scores were contained in the immunoSEQ output, filtering matching that applied to full-length reads could not be performed. To assign V/J genes and CDR3, sequences were annotated using PyIR, a Python wrapper for IgBLAST v1.9, with IMGT germline references. Any read was removed if the V/J assignment was weak (E-value above 1e-6), the CDR3 was missing, or the read contained stop codons, out-of-frame junctions, or ambiguous translated residues. V3J clonotypes were defined as sequences sharing the same inferred V gene, J gene, and CDR3 amino acid sequence. To compute the percentage overlap between repertoires, the number of shared unique clonotypes was divided by the size of the smaller repertoire. Repertoire richness was assessed with RTK rarefaction, the Chao1 estimator, and Recon v2.1 estimates of unobserved clonotypes. OLGA was used to compute generation probabilities for all TCRbeta clonotypes that the gDNA method yielded from a few donors. The clones in this table, taken by TCRdb from immuneACCESS, are in-frame only. Not every clone is retained; where verified, under half of the shortfall comes from an unresolved V gene, and the cause of the rest is unknown. That table supplies the V and J calls and clone size; D and trimming were determined from the DNA. For this sample there are about 2.3 million clones; 80% to 95% appear just once. The ten largest clones capture 0.35% to 0.5% of the sample.

The donors were healthy, HIV-negative adults who had no recently reported acute infections or vaccinations. All donors were Caucasian adults living in Nashville, Tennessee, USA. Magnetic negative selection was used to enrich CD4+ T cells, after which naive cells were positively selected on CD45RA and the negative fraction became the memory subset. Blood was collected by leukapheresis, and PBMCs were isolated by Ficoll-Histopaque density gradient centrifugation and then cryopreserved in liquid nitrogen vapor phase. Purity and quantity of every magnetically sorted T cell population were checked by analytical flow cytometry. Each sorted fraction had its genomic DNA isolated and then quantified by UV absorbance on a Nanodrop 2000c.

The sample comprised naive CD4+ T cells from PBMCs. What the cell subset or site label conveys for this sample: CD45RA+ positively selected. The V gene is TRBV19 and the J gene is TRBJ2-2; 8 nucleotides in the junction match TRBD1. This sequence was found in a man aged 18-30 years in good health. Some clones in this sample may be carry-over from other donors' samples. The CDR3 region: CASAGRGHGELFF. The bases are TGTGCTTCAGCTGGCAGGGGGCACGGGGAGCTGTTTTTT. Beyond the CDR3, the reference TRBV19 and TRBJ2-2 genes provide the residues; the full variable domain reads: DGGITQSPKYLFRKEGQNVTLSCEQNLNHDAMYWYRQDPGQGLRLIYYSQIVNDFQKGDIAEGYSVSREKKESFPLTVTSAQKNPTAFYLCASAGRGHGELFFGEGSRLTVL.